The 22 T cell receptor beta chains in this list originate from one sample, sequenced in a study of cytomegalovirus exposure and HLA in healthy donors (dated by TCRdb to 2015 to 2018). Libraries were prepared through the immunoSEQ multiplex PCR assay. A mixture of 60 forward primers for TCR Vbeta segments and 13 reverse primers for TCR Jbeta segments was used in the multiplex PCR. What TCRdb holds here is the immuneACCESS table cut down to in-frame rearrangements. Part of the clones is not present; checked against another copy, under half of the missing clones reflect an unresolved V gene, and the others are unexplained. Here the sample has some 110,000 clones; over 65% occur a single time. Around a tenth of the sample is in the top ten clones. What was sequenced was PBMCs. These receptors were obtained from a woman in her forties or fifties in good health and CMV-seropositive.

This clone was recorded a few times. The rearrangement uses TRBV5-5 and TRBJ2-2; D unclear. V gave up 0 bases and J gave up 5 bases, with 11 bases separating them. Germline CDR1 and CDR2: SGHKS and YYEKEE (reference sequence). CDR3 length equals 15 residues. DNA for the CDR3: TGTGCCAGCAGCTTGGTCACAGCCCCTACCGGGGAGCTGTTTTTT. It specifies CASSLVTAPTGELFF.

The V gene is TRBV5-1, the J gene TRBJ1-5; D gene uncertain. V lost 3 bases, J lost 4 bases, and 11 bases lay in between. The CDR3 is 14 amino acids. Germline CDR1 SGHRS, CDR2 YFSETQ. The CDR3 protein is CASSSVAGNQPQHF. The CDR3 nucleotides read TGCGCCAGCAGCTCGGTCGCCGGGAATCAGCCCCAGCATTTT.

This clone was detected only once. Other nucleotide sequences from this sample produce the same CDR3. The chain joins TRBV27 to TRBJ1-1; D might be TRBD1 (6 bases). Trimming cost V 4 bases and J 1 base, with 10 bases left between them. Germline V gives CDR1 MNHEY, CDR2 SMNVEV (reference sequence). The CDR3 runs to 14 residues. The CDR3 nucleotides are TGTGCCAGCAGTTGGGCAGGGGAGAACACTGAAGCTTTCTTT. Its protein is CASSWAGENTEAFF.

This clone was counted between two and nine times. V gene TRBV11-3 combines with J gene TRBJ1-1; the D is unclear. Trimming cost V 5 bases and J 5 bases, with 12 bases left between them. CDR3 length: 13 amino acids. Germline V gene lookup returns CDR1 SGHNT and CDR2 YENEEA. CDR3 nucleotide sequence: TGTGCCAGCAGCCCAAGATCGGGTACTGAAGCTTTCTTT. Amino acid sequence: CASSPRSGTEAFF.

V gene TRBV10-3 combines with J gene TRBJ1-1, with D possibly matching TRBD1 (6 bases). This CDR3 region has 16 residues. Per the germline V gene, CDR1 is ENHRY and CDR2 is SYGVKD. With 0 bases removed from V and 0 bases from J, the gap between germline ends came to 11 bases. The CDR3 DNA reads TGTGCCATCAGTGAGTCCGGCAGGGGCTTGAACACTGAAGCTTTCTTT. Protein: CAISESGRGLNTEAFF.

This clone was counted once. The CDR3 DNA sequence: TGTGCCACCAGCAGCGGACTAGCGGGTCACACCGGGGAGCTGTTTTTT. Residues: CATSSGLAGHTGELFF. The genes are TRBV15 and TRBJ2-2; 11 bases fit TRBD2. CDR3 length: 16 residues. The V gene's germline CDR1 is LNHNV and CDR2 YYDKDF (reference sequence). V was pared by 3 bases and J by 3 bases, with 3 bases of the junction left unmatched.

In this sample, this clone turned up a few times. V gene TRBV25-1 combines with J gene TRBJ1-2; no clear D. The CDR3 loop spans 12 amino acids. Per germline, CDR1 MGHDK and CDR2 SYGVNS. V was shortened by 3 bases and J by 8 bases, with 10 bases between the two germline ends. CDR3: CASSEGSGGYTF. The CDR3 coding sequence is TGTGCCAGCAGTGAGGGCTCGGGAGGCTACACCTTC.

The CDR3 coding sequence is TGTGCCAGCAGTTTATCTTTAGCGGTCTTGGGATACAATGAGCAGTTCTTC. Its translation is CASSLSLAVLGYNEQFF. The J gene is TRBJ2-1, the V gene TRBV27; possible D gene TRBD2, 6 bases. The CDR3 is made up of 17 amino acids. V lost 0 bases, J lost 4 bases, and 16 bases lay in between. Per germline, CDR1 MNHEY and CDR2 SMNVEV (reference sequence).

The CDR3 loop is CASSLGTTAKIGELFF. The CDR3 nucleotides are TGTGCCAGCAGTTTAGGGACTACCGCGAAGATCGGGGAGCTGTTTTTT. This chain joins TRBV28 and TRBJ2-2, with TRBD2 matching over 7 bases. V lost 2 bases and J lost 7; bases outside the gene matches: 10. The CDR3 spans 16 residues. Germline CDR1 MDHEN, CDR2 SYDVKM.

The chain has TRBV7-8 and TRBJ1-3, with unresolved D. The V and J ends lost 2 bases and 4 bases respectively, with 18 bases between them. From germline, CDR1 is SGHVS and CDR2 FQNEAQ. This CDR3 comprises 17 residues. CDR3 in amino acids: CASSLFGFLSSGNTIYF. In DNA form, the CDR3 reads TGTGCCAGCAGCTTATTTGGTTTCCTATCTTCCGGAAACACCATATATTTT.

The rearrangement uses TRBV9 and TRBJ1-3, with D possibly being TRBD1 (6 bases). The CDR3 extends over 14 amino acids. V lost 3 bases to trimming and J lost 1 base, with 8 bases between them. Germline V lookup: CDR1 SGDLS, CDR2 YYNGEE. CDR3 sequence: CASSEGGSGNTIYF. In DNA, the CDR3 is TGTGCCAGCAGCGAAGGGGGTTCTGGAAACACCATATATTTT.

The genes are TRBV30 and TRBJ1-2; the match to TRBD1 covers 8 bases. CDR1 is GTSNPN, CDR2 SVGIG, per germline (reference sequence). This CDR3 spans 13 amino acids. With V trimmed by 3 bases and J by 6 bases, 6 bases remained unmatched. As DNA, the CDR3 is TGTGCCTGGAGGAGGACAGGGATCCATGGCTACACCTTC. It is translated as CAWRRTGIHGYTF.

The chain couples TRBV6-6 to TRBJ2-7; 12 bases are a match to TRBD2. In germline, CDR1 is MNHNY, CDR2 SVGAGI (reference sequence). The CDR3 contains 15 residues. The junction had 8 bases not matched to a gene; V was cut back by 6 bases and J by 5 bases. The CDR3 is CASSPPTSGSHEQYF. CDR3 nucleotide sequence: TGTGCCAGCAGCCCCCCGACTAGCGGGAGCCACGAGCAGTACTTC.

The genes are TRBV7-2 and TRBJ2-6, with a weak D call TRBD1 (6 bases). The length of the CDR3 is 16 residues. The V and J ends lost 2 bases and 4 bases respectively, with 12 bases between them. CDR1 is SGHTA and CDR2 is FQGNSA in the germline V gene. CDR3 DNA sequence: TGTGCCAGCAGCTTACCAGGGGTGACAGGGGCCAACGTCCTGACTTTC. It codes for CASSLPGVTGANVLTF.

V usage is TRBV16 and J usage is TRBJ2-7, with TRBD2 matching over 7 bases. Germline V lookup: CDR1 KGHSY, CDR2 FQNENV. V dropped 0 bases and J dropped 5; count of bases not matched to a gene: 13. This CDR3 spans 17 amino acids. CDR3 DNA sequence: TGTGCCAGCAGCCAATCGTTTTGGGCTAGCGGTACGGACGAGCAGTACTTC. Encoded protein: CASSQSFWASGTDEQYF.

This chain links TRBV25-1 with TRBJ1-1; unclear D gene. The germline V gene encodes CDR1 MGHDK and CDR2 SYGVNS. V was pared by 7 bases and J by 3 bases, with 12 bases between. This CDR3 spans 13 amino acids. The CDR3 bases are TGTGCCAGCACCCCAGTCGGGGACACTGAAGCTTTCTTT. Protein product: CASTPVGDTEAFF.

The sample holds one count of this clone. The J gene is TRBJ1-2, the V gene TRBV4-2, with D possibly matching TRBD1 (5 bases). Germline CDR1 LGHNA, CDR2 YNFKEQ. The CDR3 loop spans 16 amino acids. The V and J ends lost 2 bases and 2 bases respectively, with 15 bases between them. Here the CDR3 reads CASSQHLLQANYGYTF. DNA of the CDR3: TGTGCCAGCAGCCAACACCTTTTACAGGCGAACTATGGCTACACCTTC.

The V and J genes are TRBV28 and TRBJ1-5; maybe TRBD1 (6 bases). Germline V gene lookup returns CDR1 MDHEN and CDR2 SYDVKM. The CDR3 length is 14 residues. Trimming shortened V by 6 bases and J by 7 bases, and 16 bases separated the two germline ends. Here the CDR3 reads CASRKTGPRQPQHF. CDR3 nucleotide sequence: TGTGCCAGCAGAAAAACAGGGCCGCGCCAGCCCCAGCATTTT.

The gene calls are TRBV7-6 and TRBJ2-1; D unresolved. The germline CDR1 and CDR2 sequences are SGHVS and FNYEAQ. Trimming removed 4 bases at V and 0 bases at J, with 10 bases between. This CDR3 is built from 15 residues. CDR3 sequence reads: CASSSQWSSYNEQFF. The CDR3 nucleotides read TGTGCCAGCAGCTCCCAATGGAGCTCCTACAATGAGCAGTTCTTC.

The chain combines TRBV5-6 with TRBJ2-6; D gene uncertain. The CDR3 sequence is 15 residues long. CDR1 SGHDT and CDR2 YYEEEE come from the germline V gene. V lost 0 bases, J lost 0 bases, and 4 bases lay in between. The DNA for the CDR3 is TGTGCCAGCAGCTTGGGACTCTCTGGGGCCAACGTCCTGACTTTC. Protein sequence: CASSLGLSGANVLTF. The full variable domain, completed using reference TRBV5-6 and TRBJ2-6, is DAGVTQSPTHLIKTRGQQVTLRCSPKSGHDTVSWYQQALGQGPQFIFQYYEEEERQRGNFPDRFSGHQFPNYSSELNVNALLLGDSALYLCASSLGLSGANVLTFGAGSRLTVL.

CDR3: CASSPLAASSYNEQFF. DNA for the CDR3: TGTGCCAGCAGCCCCCTGGCGGCATCCTCCTACAATGAGCAGTTCTTC. V and J are TRBV9 and TRBJ2-1; the D is unclear. Trimming cost V 4 bases and J 0 bases, with 14 bases left between them. The CDR3 consists of 16 residues. Looked up from germline, CDR1 is SGDLS and CDR2 is YYNGEE.

CDR3 amino acids: CASRDRTGTSYEQYF. The CDR3 coding sequence is TGTGCCAGCAGAGATAGGACAGGCACATCCTACGAGCAGTACTTC. The V and J genes are TRBV2 and TRBJ2-7; 7 bases are a match to TRBD1. Germline CDR1 is SNHLY and CDR2 is FYNNEI. The CDR3 runs 15 residues. V gave up 6 bases and J gave up 1 base; unmatched junction bases: 9. Variable domain in full (rest from reference TRBV2 and TRBJ2-7): EPEVTQTPSHQVTQMGQEVILRCVPISNHLYFYWYRQILGQKVEFLVSFYNNEISEKSEIFDDQFSVERPDGSNFTLKIRSTKLEDSAMYFCASRDRTGTSYEQYFGPGTRLTVT.